The 14 T cell receptor beta chains listed next were all sequenced from one sample in a study of long-term antiretroviral therapy in people with HIV. With survey level as its setting, the immunoSEQ assay was v3.0. Clones were read by immunoSEQ multiplex PCR, and TCRdb kept only the in-frame ones, dropping some. The table records about 22,000 clones, 85% to 90% of them present only once. This specimen consisted of unsorted PBMCs, obtained 1.8 years before starting antiretroviral therapy. The origin of the receptors is a woman aged 25 to 45 with HIV.

The rearrangement links TRBV5-1 to TRBJ2-2, with unresolved D. The germline V and J ends were trimmed by 4 bases and 7 bases, with 20 bases remaining between them. CDR1 SGHRS and CDR2 YFSETQ come from the germline V gene. The CDR3 extends over 16 amino acids. Here the CDR3 reads CASSPGNMRSLGELFF. The CDR3, as DNA: TGCGCCAGCAGCCCAGGCAACATGCGCTCTCTCGGGGAGCTGTTTTTT. Full variable domain (missing parts from reference TRBV5-1 and TRBJ2-2): KAGVTQTPRYLIKTRGQQVTLSCSPISGHRSVSWYQQTPGQGLQFLFEYFSETQRNKGNFPGRFSGRQFSNSRSEMNVSTLELGDSALYLCASSPGNMRSLGELFFGEGSRLTVL.

The CDR3 nucleotides are TGTGCCTGGGGGGGGCAGACCCTAAACACTGAAGCTTTCTTT. It encodes CAWGGQTLNTEAFF. J is TRBJ1-1 and V is TRBV30; possible D gene TRBD1, 6 bases. V lost 5 bases to trimming and J lost 2 bases, with 15 bases between them. The CDR3 runs to 14 residues. Germline V lookup: CDR1 GTSNPN, CDR2 SVGIG (reference sequence).

The V and J genes are TRBV19 and TRBJ1-1; D remains ambiguous. Between the trimmed V and J ends, which lost 8 bases and 2 bases, there was a span of 15 bases. CDR1 and CDR2 from the germline V gene are LNHDA and SQIVND (reference sequence). This CDR3 has 14 residues. CDR3: CASRSVGSNTEAFF. CDR3 in DNA: TGTGCCAGTCGAAGCGTTGGCAGTAACACTGAAGCTTTCTTT.

There are a few counts of this clone. The CDR3 DNA is TGCAGTGCGGATAGGGCAGGGGAGCAGTACTTC. This encodes CSADRAGEQYF. J is TRBJ2-7 and V is TRBV20-1; tentatively, D is TRBD1 (5 bases). The CDR3 loop spans 11 amino acids. V was clipped by 6 bases and J by 7 bases, with 13 bases between them. The germline gives CDR1 DFQATT, CDR2 SNEGSKA (reference sequence).

The rearrangement uses TRBV7-3 and TRBJ1-1, with TRBD1 as a possible D gene (5 bases). With 3 bases removed from V and 5 bases from J, the gap between germline ends came to 10 bases. The germline gives CDR1 SGHTA, CDR2 FQGTGA. The CDR3 sequence is 13 residues long. CDR3: CASSLGGETEAFF. CDR3 in DNA: TGTGCCAGCAGCTTGGGGGGTGAAACTGAAGCTTTCTTT.

CDR3 in DNA: TGTGCCAGCAGTCCCCAGGGACAGCCCCAGCATTTT. Translation: CASSPQGQPQHF. The chain joins TRBV27 to TRBJ1-5; TRBD1 is a possible D gene (5 bases). V was shortened by 5 bases and J by 7 bases, with 9 bases between the two germline ends. The CDR3 contains 12 residues. Looked up from germline, CDR1 is MNHEY and CDR2 is SMNVEV (reference sequence).

The chain employs TRBV5-1 and TRBJ2-7; D uncertain. V was pared by 4 bases and J by 3 bases, with 5 bases between. CDR3 length equals 11 residues. Germline lookup yields CDR1 SGHRS and CDR2 YFSETQ. CDR3 in DNA: TGCGCCAGCAGCACCAACTACGAGCAGTACTTC. Its translation is CASSTNYEQYF.

The rearrangement joins TRBV30 to TRBJ2-5, with 9 bases lining up with TRBD1. J lost 4 bases, V lost 5 bases, and 11 bases had no gene match. Germline assignment: CDR1 GTSNPN and CDR2 SVGIG (reference sequence). The CDR3 sequence is 15 residues long. CDR3 region: CAWANTGGWGETQYF. Written as DNA, the CDR3 is TGTGCCTGGGCCAACACAGGGGGCTGGGGAGAGACCCAGTACTTC.

This clone was observed once. The rearrangement uses TRBV5-1 and TRBJ2-6; D perhaps matches TRBD1 (5 bases). Germline V gives CDR1 SGHRS, CDR2 YFSETQ. This CDR3 is built from 13 residues. V lost 7 bases and J 3 bases, leaving 8 bases between the germline ends. CDR3 amino acids: CASRRVGANVLTF. CDR3 sequence (DNA): TGCGCCAGCCGCAGGGTTGGGGCCAACGTCCTGACTTTC.

The rearrangement uses TRBV5-1 and TRBJ1-2; D gene unclear. V lost 4 bases, J lost 4 bases, and 14 bases lay in between. Germline CDR1 is SGHRS and CDR2 is YFSETQ. The CDR3 contains 14 residues. In nucleotides, the CDR3 is TGCGCCAGCAGCCCCCAGGACGGCTCCTATGGCTACACCTTC. This gives the protein CASSPQDGSYGYTF.

The chain recombines TRBV19 with TRBJ2-3, with D unclear. Trimming removed 7 bases from V and 0 bases from J, with 11 bases in between. The CDR3 loop spans 14 amino acids. The germline V gene encodes CDR1 LNHDA and CDR2 SQIVND (reference sequence). CDR3 sequence (DNA): TGTGCCAGTAACCTAGACCTTAGCACAGATACGCAGTATTTT. Translation: CASNLDLSTDTQYF.

The rearrangement links TRBV7-8 to TRBJ1-2; no clear D gene. The CDR3 covers 16 residues. The V end was cut by 2 bases, the J end by 4 bases, with 17 bases between. Germline-derived CDR1 and CDR2 are SGHVS and FQNEAQ. The CDR3: CASSLFNSGELYGYTF. For the CDR3, the DNA is TGTGCCAGCAGCTTATTTAATTCAGGCGAACTCTATGGCTACACCTTC. Together with reference TRBV7-8 and TRBJ1-2, the CDR3 gives the full variable domain: GAGVSQSPRYKVAKRGQDVALRCDPISGHVSLFWYQQALGQGPEFLTYFQNEAQLDKSGLPSDRFFAERPEGSVSTLKIQRTQQEDSAVYLCASSLFNSGELYGYTFGSGTRLTVV.

The gene calls are TRBV6-1 and TRBJ2-1; 7 bases line up with TRBD1. Trimming removed 4 bases from V and 6 bases from J; junction bases left unmatched: 6. Looked up from germline, CDR1 is MNHNS and CDR2 is SASEGT. The CDR3 sequence is 14 residues long. The DNA of the CDR3 is TGTGCCAGCAGTGGGGGGACAGACCTCAATGAGCAGTTCTTC. Translated, it gives CASSGGTDLNEQFF.

As DNA, the CDR3 is TGTGCCAGTAGCCAGGGGGCGCTTACTGAAGCTTTCTTT. Its protein is CASSQGALTEAFF. The chain is built from TRBV19 and TRBJ1-1; 8 bases match TRBD1. CDR3 size: 13 residues. Trimming removed 6 bases from V and 5 bases from J; junction bases left unmatched: 5. Germline CDR1 reads LNHDA; CDR2 reads SQIVND (reference sequence).